These 32 T cell receptor beta chains originate from one sample sequenced in a study of early T cells in non-severe SARS-CoV-2 infection. MiXCR was run by TCRdb on the 5' RACE reads, yielding one entry per CDR3 protein. The sample carries 20,000 to 25,000 distinct CDR3 sequences, 5% recorded once. Sequencing was performed on whole blood. The receptors here all came from an adult who was a healthcare worker with PCR-confirmed SARS-CoV-2 infection or an uninfected control (not recorded which).

Sample share makes this clonotype medium-sized (0.01 to 0.1%). The V and J genes are TRBV7-9 and TRBJ2-2; 8 positions agree with TRBD2. Germline V gene data show CDR1 as SEHNR and CDR2 as FQNEAQ (reference sequence). CDR3 size: 18 residues. Trimming removed 2 bases from V and 0 bases from J; junction bases left unmatched: 8. The CDR3 is CASSLSHAGGPNTGELFF. The CDR3 DNA follows: TGTGCCAGCAGCTTATCTCATGCGGGGGGTCCGAACACCGGGGAGCTGTTTTTT. The full variable domain, completed using reference TRBV7-9 and TRBJ2-2, is DTGVSQNPRHKITKRGQNVTFRCDPISEHNRLYWYRQTLGQGPEFLTYFQNEAQLEKSRLLSDRFSAERPKGSFSTLEIQRTEQGDSAMYLCASSLSHAGGPNTGELFFGEGSRLTVL.

The sample holds many counts of this clonotype. V and J are TRBV6-5 and TRBJ2-7; 10 bases are shared with TRBD2. Germline V lookup: CDR1 MNHEY, CDR2 SVGAGI. The CDR3 loop spans 15 amino acids. The J segment lost 8 bases and the V segment lost 2 bases, leaving 9 bases of the junction unmatched. The CDR3 protein is CASSYGLAGASKQYF. The CDR3 DNA is TGTGCCAGCAGTTACGGGCTAGCGGGGGCCTCGAAGCAGTACTTC.

Ten or more counts support this clonotype. The V gene is TRBV7-2, the J gene TRBJ2-1, with D possibly matching TRBD2 (6 bases). The ends were cut back, 1 base at V and 1 base at J, with 11 bases in the middle. In germline, CDR1 is SGHTA, CDR2 FQGNSA. The CDR3 is 16 amino acids. The CDR3: CASSLVAGWSYNEQFF. The CDR3 coding sequence is TGTGCCAGCAGCTTAGTGGCGGGATGGTCCTACAATGAGCAGTTCTTC.

There are many counts of this clonotype. The gene calls are TRBV10-3 and TRBJ2-3, with D possibly being TRBD2 (6 bases). The CDR3 is 15 amino acids. V was clipped by 8 bases and J by 2 bases, with 17 bases between them. The germline CDR1 and CDR2 sequences are ENHRY and SYGVKD. This CDR3 is CAILTGTSHTDTQYF. The CDR3 DNA reads as TGTGCCATCCTAACCGGGACTTCCCACACAGATACGCAGTATTTT.

This clonotype was observed at least ten times. This chain uses TRBV15 with TRBJ2-1; 8 bases agree with TRBD2. There are 15 residues in the CDR3. Germline V gene data show CDR1 as LNHNV and CDR2 as YYDKDF (reference sequence). V shed 5 bases and J 7 bases; nucleotides not matched to a gene: 10. CDR3 loop: CATSPRGAGANEQFF. The CDR3 DNA sequence: TGTGCCACCAGCCCCCGGGGAGCGGGGGCAAATGAGCAGTTCTTC. The full variable domain, completed using reference TRBV15 and TRBJ2-1, is DAMVIQNPRYQVTQFGKPVTLSCSQTLNHNVMYWYQQKSSQAPKLLFHYYDKDFNNEADTPDNFQSRRPNTSFCFLDIRSPGLGDTAMYLCATSPRGAGANEQFFGPGTRLTVL.

The sample holds many counts of this clonotype. The chain recombines TRBV19 with TRBJ2-7, with TRBD1 identical over 11 bases. Germline trimming cut 5 bases from V and 3 bases from J; bases unmatched to any gene: 6. This CDR3 has 15 amino acids. From germline, CDR1 is LNHDA and CDR2 SQIVND (reference sequence). The CDR3 protein is CASSDVGTGGYEQYF. The CDR3 DNA reads as TGTGCCAGTAGTGATGTCGGGACAGGGGGCTACGAGCAGTACTTC.

The gene calls are TRBV20-1 and TRBJ1-1; 11 nucleotides match TRBD1. The CDR3 runs 14 residues. Trimming at V came to 6 bases and at J to 5 bases, leaving 8 bases not matched to a gene. The germline CDR1 and CDR2 sequences are DFQATT and SNEGSKA (reference sequence). CDR3 sequence: CSAEDRGLGTEAFF. The DNA for the CDR3 is TGCAGTGCAGAGGACAGGGGGCTAGGAACTGAAGCTTTCTTT.

In its sample, this clonotype was seen many times. This CDR3 is CASSYDYQETQYF. CDR3 in DNA: TGTGCCAGCAGTTACGACTACCAAGAGACCCAGTACTTC. This rearrangement joins TRBV6-5 to TRBJ2-5; D gene ambiguous. There are 13 residues in the CDR3. CDR1 MNHEY and CDR2 SVGAGI come from the germline V gene. V was trimmed by 2 bases and J by 0 bases, leaving 4 bases between them.

This clonotype was seen at least ten times. V and J are TRBV7-2 and TRBJ1-3; 8 bases map to TRBD1. CDR3 length: 16 amino acids. V was pared by 3 bases and J by 0 bases, with 4 bases of the junction left unmatched. CDR1 and CDR2 from the germline V gene are SGHTA and FQGNSA. CDR3 bases: TGTGCCAGCAGCTTCGGACAGGGCGGCTCTGGAAACACCATATATTTT. Translated, it gives CASSFGQGGSGNTIYF.

At least ten counts were recorded for this clonotype. The J gene is TRBJ2-7, the V gene TRBV7-9; D gene unclear. Trimming stripped 5 bases from V and 9 bases from J, with 14 bases between. Germline CDR1 and CDR2: SEHNR and FQNEAQ (reference sequence). This CDR3 has 12 amino acids. CDR3 in amino acids: CASSRVNTMQYF. The CDR3 DNA reads TGTGCCAGCAGCAGAGTAAATACAATGCAGTACTTC. The full variable domain, with the rest looked up from reference TRBV7-9 and TRBJ2-7, is DTGVSQNPRHKITKRGQNVTFRCDPISEHNRLYWYRQTLGQGPEFLTYFQNEAQLEKSRLLSDRFSAERPKGSFSTLEIQRTEQGDSAMYLCASSRVNTMQYFGPGTRLTVT.

This clonotype was picked up a small number of times. This sequence joins TRBV2 and TRBJ2-1; 13 bases are shared with TRBD2. With 7 bases clipped from V and 3 bases from J, the junction kept 3 bases outside the gene matches. CDR3 length equals 15 residues. Germline V gene sequence: CDR1 SNHLY, CDR2 FYNNEI. The CDR3 protein is CASIWTSGGYNEQFF. The CDR3, as DNA: TGTGCCAGCATCTGGACTAGCGGGGGCTACAATGAGCAGTTCTTC.

This clonotype was detected ten times or more. This rearrangement joins TRBV2 to TRBJ1-1; 8 nucleotides align to TRBD1. There are 13 residues in the CDR3. Germline loops: CDR1 SNHLY, CDR2 FYNNEI. Trimming took 10 bases from V and 2 from J; bases not matched to a gene: 6. The CDR3 region is CATKGQENTEAFF. CDR3 bases: TGTGCCACCAAGGGACAGGAAAACACTGAAGCTTTCTTT.

Only a few counts were recorded for this clonotype. The rearrangement links TRBV5-5 to TRBJ2-2, with D tentatively TRBD1 (6 bases). This CDR3 spans 17 amino acids. The germline CDR1 and CDR2 sequences are SGHKS and YYEKEE (reference sequence). With 1 base removed from V and 4 bases from J, the gap between germline ends came to 17 bases. CDR3 nucleotides: TGTGCCAGCAGCTTGCAACAGGGCTTTGGGGCCACCGGGGAGCTGTTTTTT. This sequence encodes CASSLQQGFGATGELFF.

This clonotype was observed many times. The V and J genes are TRBV25-1 and TRBJ2-3; 8 bases map to TRBD2. Trimming cost V 6 bases and J 3 bases; bases outside gene matches: 14. This CDR3 spans 17 amino acids. Germline V gene sequence: CDR1 MGHDK, CDR2 SYGVNS. CDR3 DNA sequence: TGTGCCAGCAGCTCCGGGGGGGGCCGGCTGGGAACAGATACGCAGTATTTT. Protein sequence: CASSSGGGRLGTDTQYF. The whole variable domain, remainder taken from reference TRBV25-1 and TRBJ2-3, is EADIYQTPRYLVIGTGKKITLECSQTMGHDKMYWYQQDPGMELHLIHYSYGVNSTEKGDLSSESTVSRIRTEHFPLTLESARPSHTSQYLCASSSGGGRLGTDTQYFGPGTRLTVL.

The chain has TRBV6-1 and TRBJ2-1, with 11 bases lining up with TRBD2. This CDR3 contains 15 residues. The V gene's germline CDR1 is MNHNS and CDR2 SASEGT. Trimming removed 3 bases from V and 5 bases from J; junction bases left unmatched: 3. Here the CDR3 reads CASSDTSGGHNEQFF. The CDR3 DNA is TGTGCCAGCAGTGACACTAGCGGGGGCCACAATGAGCAGTTCTTC.

This clonotype came up a few times. The rearrangement links TRBV11-2 to TRBJ2-1, with D maybe TRBD2 (5 bases). Germline assignment: CDR1 SGHAT and CDR2 FQNNGV. CDR3 size: 12 residues. Trimming stripped 5 bases from V and 9 bases from J, with 11 bases between. CDR3: CASSTTSPEQFF. In DNA form, the CDR3 reads TGTGCCAGCAGCACCACTAGTCCTGAGCAGTTCTTC.

There are many counts of this clonotype. The junction does not match germline at one end; this may be a read error. V gene TRBV7-7 combines with J gene TRBJ2-7, with 8 bases lining up with TRBD2. The CDR3 sequence is 15 residues long. CDR1 and CDR2 from the germline V gene are SSHAT and FNYEAQ (reference sequence). The CDR3 reads CASSPSTGTSVEQYF. The DNA for the CDR3 is TGTGCTAGCAGCCCTTCTACCGGGACTAGTGTCGAGCAGTACTTC.

This clonotype was counted many times. The chain combines TRBV20-1 with TRBJ1-5; D is possibly TRBD1 (5 bases). The germline gives CDR1 DFQATT, CDR2 SNEGSKA (reference sequence). Trimming cost V 2 bases and J 0 bases, with 14 bases left between them. This CDR3 comprises 16 residues. DNA for the CDR3: TGCAGTGCTAGACAAGGAGGGGCAAATAGCAATCAGCCCCAGCATTTT. Translated: CSARQGGANSNQPQHF.

V usage is TRBV30 and J usage is TRBJ2-1; weak D call: TRBD2 (6 bases). The V and J ends lost 4 bases and 4 bases respectively, with 14 bases between them. The length of the CDR3 is 14 residues. The germline V gene has CDR1 GTSNPN and CDR2 SVGIG (reference sequence). In DNA form, the CDR3 reads TGTGCCTGGAACGGGCGGGGCCCTTACAATGAGCAGTTCTTC. Translation gives CAWNGRGPYNEQFF.

CDR3 in amino acids: CASSHRDTGNTIYF. CDR3 nucleotides: TGTGCCAGCAGTCACCGGGACACTGGAAACACCATATATTTT. V and J are TRBV6-5 and TRBJ1-3; tentative D call: TRBD1 (6 bases). The germline V gene has CDR1 MNHEY and CDR2 SVGAGI. Trimming cost V 5 bases and J 2 bases, with 10 bases left between them. The CDR3 has 14 residues.

This clonotype was detected ten times or more. The V gene is TRBV5-1, the J gene TRBJ1-6, with D uncertain. Trimming took 0 bases from V and 8 from J, leaving 12 bases between them. CDR3 size: 15 residues. Germline V gives CDR1 SGHRS, CDR2 YFSETQ. The CDR3 DNA is TGCGCCAGCAGCTTGGATGGCAGTCCCGATTCACCCCTCCACTTT. Protein: CASSLDGSPDSPLHF.

In this sample, this clonotype turned up many times. The rearrangement uses TRBV12-3 or TRBV12-4 and TRBJ2-6; 7 bases are a match to TRBD1. This CDR3 comprises 18 residues. J gave up 1 base and V 7 bases, and 13 bases lay outside the gene matches. The CDR3 DNA follows: TGTGCCAGCAAACGCGCGAACAGGGGTCCTTCTGGGGCCAACGTCCTGACTTTC. Residues: CASKRANRGPSGANVLTF.

This clonotype turned up a few times. The chain combines TRBV29-1 with TRBJ1-2, with D maybe TRBD1 (6 bases). Between the trimmed V and J ends, which lost 7 bases and 4 bases, there was a span of 19 bases. CDR1 is SQVTM, CDR2 ANQGSEA, per germline. This CDR3 has 14 residues. The CDR3 DNA reads TGCAGCGCTGGCAAGAGAGGGGGGACCTATGGCTACACCTTC. It encodes CSAGKRGGTYGYTF.

This clonotype has ten or more counts. The J gene is TRBJ1-1, the V gene TRBV29-1; possibly TRBD1 for D (5 bases). The CDR3 covers 14 residues. Germline lookup yields CDR1 SQVTM and CDR2 ANQGSEA. Trimming removed 4 bases from V and 1 base from J, with 13 bases in between. The CDR3 DNA reads as TGCAGCGTTGCGTTCGGGACGGGGAACACTGAAGCTTTCTTT. This sequence encodes CSVAFGTGNTEAFF.

This clonotype was seen only a few times. The conserved phenylalanine or tryptophan is not found at the CDR3 terminus, so this likely reflects a read error. V is TRBV10-3 and J is TRBJ2-5, with TRBD2 matching 13 bases. V lost 6 bases, J lost 4 bases, and 5 bases stayed unmatched. The germline V gene encodes CDR1 ENHRY and CDR2 SYGVKD. This CDR3 contains 15 residues. The CDR3 here is CAIRTSGGPGETQYY. The CDR3 DNA follows: TGTGCCATCAGGACTAGCGGGGGGCCGGGAGAGACCCAGTACTAC.

This chain links TRBV11-2 with TRBJ2-4, with D perhaps matching TRBD1 (5 bases). Deletions cut 1 base from V and 2 bases from J, with 9 bases between. This CDR3 spans 15 amino acids. Germline V gene lookup returns CDR1 SGHAT and CDR2 FQNNGV. The CDR3 nucleotides are TGTGCCAGCAGCTTAGGGGGCGGAACCAAAAACATTCAGTACTTC. This encodes CASSLGGGTKNIQYF.

This clonotype was seen a handful of times. The V and J genes are TRBV4-2 and TRBJ1-1, with a possible D match to TRBD1 (6 bases). Deletions cut 4 bases from V and 7 bases from J, with 19 bases between. Germline V gives CDR1 LGHNA, CDR2 YNFKEQ. The CDR3 extends over 15 amino acids. The CDR3 loop is CASSPYLDSPGEAFF. In DNA, the CDR3 is TGTGCCAGCAGCCCCTACTTGGACAGCCCGGGTGAAGCTTTCTTT.

This clonotype was seen ten or more times. The V call is TRBV10-2, the J call TRBJ1-4, with 7 bases aligning to TRBD1. CDR1 is WSHSY, CDR2 SAAADI, per germline. The CDR3 consists of 15 residues. Germline trimming cut 3 bases from V and 6 bases from J; bases unmatched to any gene: 7. CDR3 amino acids: CASSDPGGAHEKLFF. CDR3 nucleotide sequence: TGCGCCAGCAGTGACCCAGGGGGAGCCCATGAAAAACTGTTTTTT.

This clonotype has a count of ten or more. The chain couples TRBV19 to TRBJ1-1, with D unresolved. V lost 6 bases, J lost 0 bases, and 11 bases lay in between. The CDR3 totals 14 residues. Germline assignment: CDR1 LNHDA and CDR2 SQIVND (reference sequence). This chain's CDR3 is CASRQDGLNTEAFF. Here the CDR3 DNA reads TGTGCCAGTAGACAAGACGGGCTGAACACTGAAGCTTTCTTT.

At least ten counts were recorded for this clonotype. The chain has TRBV5-1 and TRBJ1-1; D ambiguous. Germline values: CDR1 SGHRS, CDR2 YFSETQ. This CDR3 comprises 15 residues. V shed 4 bases and J shed 3 bases, with 16 bases lying between them. The CDR3 loop reads CASSPLDLADTEAFF. CDR3 in DNA: TGCGCCAGCAGCCCACTGGACTTAGCGGACACTGAAGCTTTCTTT.

This clonotype was counted ten times or more. The chain has TRBV7-9 and TRBJ2-1; D remains ambiguous. The CDR3 runs to 11 residues. Trimming stripped 2 bases from V and 10 bases from J, with 6 bases between. CDR1 and CDR2 from the germline V gene are SEHNR and FQNEAQ (reference sequence). The CDR3 is CASSLLMEQFF. The DNA for the CDR3 is TGTGCCAGCAGCTTACTTATGGAGCAGTTCTTC.

The V gene is TRBV14, the J gene TRBJ2-1; D possibly corresponds to TRBD1 (6 bases). The CDR3 has 13 amino acids. In germline, CDR1 is SGHDN, CDR2 FVKESK. V was trimmed by 4 bases and J by 8 bases, leaving 12 bases between them. The CDR3 DNA follows: TGTGCCAGCAGCCCCACCCAGGGGTATGAGCAGTTCTTC. This encodes CASSPTQGYEQFF.